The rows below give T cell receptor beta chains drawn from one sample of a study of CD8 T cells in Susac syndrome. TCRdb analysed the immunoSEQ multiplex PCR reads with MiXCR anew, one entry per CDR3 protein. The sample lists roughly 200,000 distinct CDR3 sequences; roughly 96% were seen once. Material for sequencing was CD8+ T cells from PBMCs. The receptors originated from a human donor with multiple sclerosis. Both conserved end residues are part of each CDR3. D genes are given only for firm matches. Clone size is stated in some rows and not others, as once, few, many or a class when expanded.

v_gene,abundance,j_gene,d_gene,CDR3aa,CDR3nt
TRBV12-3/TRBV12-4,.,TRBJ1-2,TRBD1,CASSFDRGLDGYTF,TGTGCCAGCAGTTTTGACAGGGGCCTAGATGGCTACACCTTC
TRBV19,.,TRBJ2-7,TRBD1,CASRTGLDEQYF,TGTGCCAGTAGGACAGGGCTGGACGAGCAGTACTTC
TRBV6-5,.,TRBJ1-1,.,CASGGTEFQNTEAFF,TGTGCCAGCGGGGGAACAGAGTTCCAAAACACTGAAGCTTTCTTT
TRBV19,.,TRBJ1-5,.,CASSIDGGGNQPQHF,TGTGCCAGTAGTATAGATGGGGGGGGCAATCAGCCCCAGCATTTT
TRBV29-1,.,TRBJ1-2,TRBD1,CSVLPGQGADSMRYTF,TGCAGCGTTCTACCGGGACAGGGGGCGGACTCTATGCGCTACACCTTC
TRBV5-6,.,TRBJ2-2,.,CASSQPQGTAGELFF,TGTGCCAGCAGCCAACCACAGGGAACGGCCGGGGAGCTGTTTTTT
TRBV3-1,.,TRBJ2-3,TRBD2,CASSQGVAWEGLPDTQYF,TGTGCCAGCAGCCAAGGAGTTGCGTGGGAGGGCCTCCCAGATACGCAGTATTTT
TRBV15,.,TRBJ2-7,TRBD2,CATSRGGGKQYF,TGTGCCACCAGCAGAGGCGGGGGAAAGCAGTACTTC
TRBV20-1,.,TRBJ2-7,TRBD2,CSATLSPGGGRSYEQYF,TGCAGTGCTACCTTGAGTCCAGGCGGGGGTCGCTCCTACGAGCAGTACTTC
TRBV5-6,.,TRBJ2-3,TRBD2,CASSLALAGTTDTQYF,TGTGCCAGCAGCTTGGCGCTAGCGGGTACCACAGATACGCAGTATTTT
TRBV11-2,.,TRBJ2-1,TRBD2,CASRITSGGYNEQFF,TGTGCCAGCAGAATAACTAGCGGGGGGTACAATGAGCAGTTCTTC
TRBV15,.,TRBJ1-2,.,CATSRTQGSAGYTF,TGTGCCACCAGCAGAACGCAGGGGTCGGCTGGCTACACCTTC
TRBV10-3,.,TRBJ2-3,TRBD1,CAISESGQGIDTQYF,TGTGCCATCAGTGAGTCCGGACAGGGGATAGATACGCAGTATTTT
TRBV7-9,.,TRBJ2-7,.,CASSLGGRSYEQYF,TGTGCCAGCAGCTTAGGGGGTCGCTCCTACGAGCAGTACTTC
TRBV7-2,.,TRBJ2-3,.,CASSPWAAPLFTDTQYF,TGTGCCAGCAGCCCGTGGGCGGCGCCATTATTCACAGATACGCAGTATTTT
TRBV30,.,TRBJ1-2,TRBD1,CAWRGQTGSNYGYTF,TGTGCCTGGAGGGGACAGACAGGTTCAAACTATGGCTACACCTTC
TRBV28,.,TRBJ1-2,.,CASTLEGGFMGYTF,TGTGCCAGCACCCTAGAGGGTGGGTTTATGGGCTACACCTTC
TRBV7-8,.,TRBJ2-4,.,CASSLDGAGNIQYF,TGTGCCAGCAGCCTAGACGGTGCCGGGAACATTCAGTACTTC
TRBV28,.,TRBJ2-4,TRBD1,CASNAGGYIQYF,TGTGCCAGCAACGCAGGGGGATACATTCAGTACTTC
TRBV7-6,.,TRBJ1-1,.,CASSLGRGSTEAFF,TGTGCCAGCAGCTTAGGTCGAGGGTCCACTGAAGCTTTCTTT
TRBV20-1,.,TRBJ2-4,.,CSARSRLALAKNIQYF,TGCAGTGCTAGATCTCGGCTAGCTCTAGCCAAAAACATTCAGTACTTC
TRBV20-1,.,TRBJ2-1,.,CSARDIWGLNNEQFF,TGCAGTGCTAGAGATATATGGGGCTTGAACAATGAGCAGTTCTTC
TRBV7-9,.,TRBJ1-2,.,CASSSHKAGRNNYGYTF,TGTGCCAGCAGCTCACACAAAGCCGGACGAAACAACTATGGCTACACCTTC
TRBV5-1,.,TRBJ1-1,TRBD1,CASSVGQGGMNTEAFF,TGCGCCAGCAGCGTCGGACAGGGGGGAATGAACACTGAAGCTTTCTTT
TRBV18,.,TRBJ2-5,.,CASSRGETQYF,TGTGCCAGCTCCCGTGGAGAGACCCAGTACTTC
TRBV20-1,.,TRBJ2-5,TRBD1,CSAMTGQQETQYF,TGCAGTGCCATGACAGGGCAACAAGAGACCCAGTACTTC
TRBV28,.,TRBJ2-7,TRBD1,CASSPPDRGDEQYF,TGTGCCAGCAGTCCGCCGGACAGGGGGGACGAGCAGTACTTC
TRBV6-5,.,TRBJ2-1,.,CASTDWPGDNEQFF,TGTGCCAGCACCGACTGGCCGGGAGACAATGAGCAGTTCTTC
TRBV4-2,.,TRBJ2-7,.,CASSQDPSTISYEQYF,TGTGCCAGCAGCCAAGATCCGTCGACAATCTCCTACGAGCAGTACTTC
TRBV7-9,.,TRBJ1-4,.,CASSTEPNEKLFF,TGTGCCAGCAGCACCGAGCCTAATGAAAAACTGTTTTTT
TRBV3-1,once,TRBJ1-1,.,CASSQVERGVEAFF,TGTGCCAGCAGCCAAGTGGAGAGGGGGGTTGAAGCTTTCTTT
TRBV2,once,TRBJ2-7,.,CASSPDSSEQYF,TGTGCCAGCAGCCCGGACAGTTCCGAGCAGTACTTC
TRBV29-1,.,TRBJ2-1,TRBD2,CSVFGGTSDSYNEQFF,TGCAGCGTCTTTGGGGGGACTAGCGACTCCTACAATGAGCAGTTCTTC
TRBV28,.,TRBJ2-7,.,CASRLRGAPYEQYF,TGTGCCAGCAGGTTAAGGGGGGCCCCCTACGAGCAGTACTTC
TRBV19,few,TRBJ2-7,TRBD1,CASSIGTGVAYEQYF,TGTGCCAGTAGTATTGGGACAGGGGTGGCCTACGAGCAGTACTTC
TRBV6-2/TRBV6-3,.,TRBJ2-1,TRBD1,CASSYSGQANEQFF,TGTGCCAGCAGTTACTCGGGACAGGCCAATGAGCAGTTCTTC
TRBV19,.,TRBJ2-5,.,CASSMRRTGTETQYF,TGTGCCAGTAGTATGAGGAGGACCGGCACAGAGACCCAGTACTTC
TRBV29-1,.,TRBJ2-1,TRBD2,CSVVSGRDYNEQFF,TGCAGCGTCGTAAGCGGGAGGGACTACAATGAGCAGTTCTTC
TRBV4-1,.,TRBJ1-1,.,CASSQVAGTEAFF,TGCGCCAGCAGCCAAGTAGCGGGCACTGAAGCTTTCTTT
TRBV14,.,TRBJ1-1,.,CASSQASLRAFF,TGTGCCAGCAGCCAAGCGTCACTCCGGGCTTTCTTT
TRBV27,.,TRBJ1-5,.,CASSLDRVGQPQHF,TGTGCCAGCAGTTTAGATAGGGTTGGACAGCCCCAGCATTTT